The 14 T cell receptor beta chains below were found in one sample sequenced in a study of cytomegalovirus exposure and HLA in healthy donors. Primers: 60 Vbeta forward and 13 Jbeta reverse. The repertoire was sequenced with immunoSEQ multiplex PCR; TCRdb's copy has only in-frame clones and lacks some. Among tens of thousands of clones listed, around 80% were seen once. Sequenced input: PBMCs. Every receptor here comes from a man aged 50-60 years in good health and CMV-seronegative.

Notes on this clone: A junction end diverges from the germline sequence, so it may reflect a read error. The V gene is TRBV7-7, the J gene TRBJ2-7; TRBD1 matches 9 bases. CDR3 length: 13 amino acids. Per the germline V gene, CDR1 is SSHAT and CDR2 is FNYEAQ (reference sequence). The CDR3 region is CASSLDRGNEQYF. CDR3 coding DNA: TGTGCTAGCAGCTTGGACAGGGGCAACGAGCAGTACTTC.

The chain uses TRBV10-2 and TRBJ2-1; TRBD1 might be the D (5 bases). Germline lookup yields CDR1 WSHSY and CDR2 SAAADI. The CDR3 loop spans 14 amino acids. The ends were cut back, 4 bases at V and 7 bases at J, with 14 bases in the middle. CDR3 nucleotides: TGCGCCAGCAGTGGAAGAACAAGGGGTAATGAGCAGTTCTTC. As protein: CASSGRTRGNEQFF.

The chain recombines TRBV5-8 with TRBJ2-3; 12 positions match TRBD2. From germline, CDR1 is SGHTS and CDR2 YDEGEE. The CDR3 extends over 16 amino acids. Unmatched junction bases numbered 5, after V lost 0 bases and J lost 6 bases. The CDR3 here is CASSLGLAGVRDTQYF. CDR3 bases: TGTGCCAGCAGCTTGGGACTAGCGGGGGTTCGGGATACGCAGTATTTT.

With regard to this clone: At one boundary the junction diverges from the germline segment, which might be a read error. The chain carries TRBV7-9 and TRBJ1-5; no definite D call. Germline lookup yields CDR1 SEHNR and CDR2 FQNEAQ (reference sequence). This CDR3 comprises 12 residues. CDR3 loop: CSSSLGSQPQHF. CDR3 nucleotide sequence: TGTTCCAGCAGCTTAGGGAGTCAGCCCCAGCATTTT.

This clone was seen just once. V usage is TRBV9 and J usage is TRBJ2-3, with 9 bases identical to TRBD1. The length of the CDR3 is 14 residues. Looked up from germline, CDR1 is SGDLS and CDR2 is YYNGEE. V gave up 7 bases and J gave up 1 base; unmatched junction bases: 4. For the CDR3, the DNA is TGTGCCAGCCGAAGGACAGGGGGCACAGATACGCAGTATTTT. It is translated as CASRRTGGTDTQYF.

The rearrangement links TRBV9 to TRBJ1-2; perhaps TRBD1 as D (5 bases). V dropped 6 bases and J dropped 4 bases, with 13 bases sitting between them. Per the germline V gene, CDR1 is SGDLS and CDR2 is YYNGEE. The CDR3 has 13 amino acids. CDR3 region: CASNSQASYGYTF. CDR3 in DNA: TGTGCCAGCAACTCACAGGCCTCCTATGGCTACACCTTC.

The DNA of the CDR3 is TGTGCCAGCAGACCATCAACGGGCAATCAGCCCCAGCATTTT. It yields the protein CASRPSTGNQPQHF. The chain couples TRBV6-5 to TRBJ1-5; D gene uncertain. V lost 6 bases, J lost 2 bases, and 11 bases lay in between. CDR1 is MNHEY, CDR2 SVGAGI, per germline. The CDR3 has 14 residues.

V gene TRBV7-8 combines with J gene TRBJ2-7, with 10 bases identical to TRBD2. CDR1 is SGHVS and CDR2 is FQNEAQ in the germline V gene. The CDR3 extends over 15 amino acids. The V segment lost 7 bases and the J segment 2 bases; nucleotides outside the gene matches: 8. CDR3 sequence: CASTLGLAVAYEQYF. The CDR3 DNA reads as TGTGCCAGCACCCTTGGACTAGCGGTTGCCTACGAGCAGTACTTC.

The gene calls are TRBV18 and TRBJ2-1; D call uncertain. The V end was cut by 3 bases, the J end by 4 bases, with 10 bases between. Germline CDR1 and CDR2: KGHSH and LQKENI. The CDR3 covers 14 residues. The CDR3 region is CASSPFPGYNEQFF. In nucleotides, the CDR3 is TGTGCCAGCTCACCTTTTCCCGGGTACAATGAGCAGTTCTTC.

By proportion, this clone is medium-sized. This chain's CDR3 is CASSEASRGFRTGELFF. CDR3 bases: TGCGCCAGCAGTGAGGCGTCGAGGGGGTTTCGGACCGGGGAGCTGTTTTTT. This rearrangement joins TRBV10-2 to TRBJ2-2, with TRBD1 as a possible D gene (6 bases). CDR1 and CDR2 (germline): WSHSY, SAAADI. Trimming removed 2 bases at V and 5 bases at J, with 18 bases between. The CDR3 has 17 residues.

This clone has a handful of counts. The chain recombines TRBV28 with TRBJ1-2, with D unclear. V dropped 5 bases and J dropped 5 bases, with 9 bases sitting between them. CDR1 is MDHEN and CDR2 is SYDVKM in the germline V gene. This CDR3 contains 12 residues. The CDR3 here is CASSGLGYGYTF. In DNA form, the CDR3 reads TGTGCCAGCAGTGGACTGGGATATGGCTACACCTTC.

This chain joins TRBV2 and TRBJ1-1; D not certain. The CDR3 is 14 residues long. Trimming cost V 2 bases and J 6 bases, with 13 bases left between them. Germline CDR1 and CDR2: SNHLY and FYNNEI. CDR3 sequence reads: CASSELLNRPEAFF. The CDR3 DNA reads TGTGCCAGCAGTGAATTGCTGAACAGACCTGAAGCTTTCTTT.

This sequence joins TRBV28 and TRBJ1-1; unclear D gene. This CDR3 is 13 amino acids long. Trimming pared 3 bases from V and 8 bases from J, leaving 13 bases between. Germline CDR1 MDHEN, CDR2 SYDVKM. In DNA, the CDR3 is TGTGCCAGCAGTTTGATTCAGAAATCCGAAGCTTTCTTT. This translates into CASSLIQKSEAFF.

V gene TRBV30 combines with J gene TRBJ2-5; TRBD1 aligns across 7 bases. The DNA end favors TRBJ2-7, so the J call may be wrong. Germline CDR1 and CDR2: GTSNPN and SVGIG (reference sequence). The CDR3 sequence is 14 residues long. CDR3 sequence reads: CAWAAGTATYEQYF. As DNA, the CDR3 is TGTGCCTGGGCCGCCGGGACAGCGACCTACGAGCAGTACTTC.